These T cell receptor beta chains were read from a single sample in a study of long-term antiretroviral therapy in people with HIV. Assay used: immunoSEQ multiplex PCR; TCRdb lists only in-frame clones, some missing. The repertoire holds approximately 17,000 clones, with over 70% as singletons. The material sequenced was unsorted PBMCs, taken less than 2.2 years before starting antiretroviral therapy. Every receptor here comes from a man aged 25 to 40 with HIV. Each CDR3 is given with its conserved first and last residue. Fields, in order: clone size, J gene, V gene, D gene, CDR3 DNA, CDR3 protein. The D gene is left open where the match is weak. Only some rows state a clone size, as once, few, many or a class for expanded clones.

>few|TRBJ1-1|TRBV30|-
TGTGCCTGGAGTGGCCAATACAGAACTGAAGCTTTCTTT
CAWSGQYRTEAFF
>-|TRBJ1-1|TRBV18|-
TGTGCCAGCTCACCCGAACCCGCGCCCCAAGCTTTCTTT
CASSPEPAPQAFF
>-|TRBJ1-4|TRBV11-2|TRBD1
TGTGCCAGCAGCCTGACAGGGAGTGGCGAAAAACTGTTTTTT
CASSLTGSGEKLFF
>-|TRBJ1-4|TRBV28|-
TGTGCCAGCAGGAGCAAAGGGGGGACTAATGAAAAACTGTTTTTT
CASRSKGGTNEKLFF
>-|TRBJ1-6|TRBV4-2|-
TGTGCCAGCAGCCTTTCCGGGGGTTCACCCCTCCACTTT
CASSLSGGSPLHF
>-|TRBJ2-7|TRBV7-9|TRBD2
TGTGCCAGCGGCCAAGGGCTAGCGGGAGCCGACGAGCAGTACTTC
CASGQGLAGADEQYF
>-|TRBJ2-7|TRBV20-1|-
TGCAGTGCGGGGCGGAGTCCCCGATTC
CSAGRSPRF
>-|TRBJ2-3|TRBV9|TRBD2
TGTGCCAGCAGCGTAGGAGGCGGGGGGGGCACAGATACGCAGTATTTT
CASSVGGGGGTDTQYF
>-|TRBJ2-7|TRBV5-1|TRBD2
TGCGCCAGCAGCTCTAGCGGGGGGCCGCTCGCGCAGTACTTC
CASSSSGGPLAQYF
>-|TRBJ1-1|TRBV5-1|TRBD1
TGCGCCAGCAGCTTGGCGGTTGGGACAGGCCGTATGAACACTGAAGCTTTCTTT
CASSLAVGTGRMNTEAFF
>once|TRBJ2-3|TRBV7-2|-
TGTGCCAGCAGCTTAATTTGGCTAGCTGCAGATACGCAGTATTTT
CASSLIWLAADTQYF
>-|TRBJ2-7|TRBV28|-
TGTGCCAGCAGTTTTGGGCAGAGCAAACCCCTATCCTACGAGCAGTACTTC
CASSFGQSKPLSYEQYF